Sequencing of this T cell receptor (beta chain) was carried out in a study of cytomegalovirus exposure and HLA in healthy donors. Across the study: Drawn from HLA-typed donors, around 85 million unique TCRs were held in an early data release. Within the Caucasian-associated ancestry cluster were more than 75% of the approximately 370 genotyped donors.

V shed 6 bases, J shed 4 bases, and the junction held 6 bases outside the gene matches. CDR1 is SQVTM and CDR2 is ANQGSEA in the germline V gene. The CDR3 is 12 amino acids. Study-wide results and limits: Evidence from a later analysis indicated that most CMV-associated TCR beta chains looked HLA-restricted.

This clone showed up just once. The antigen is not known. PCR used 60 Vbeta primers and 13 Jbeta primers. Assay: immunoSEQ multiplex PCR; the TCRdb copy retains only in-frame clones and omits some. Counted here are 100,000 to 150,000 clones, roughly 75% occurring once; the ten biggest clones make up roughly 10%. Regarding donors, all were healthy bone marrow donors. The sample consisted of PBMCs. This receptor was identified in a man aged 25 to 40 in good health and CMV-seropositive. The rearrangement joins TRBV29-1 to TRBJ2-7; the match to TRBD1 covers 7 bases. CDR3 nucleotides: TGCAGCGTCGTCGGACAGGCATACGAGCAGTACTTC. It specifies CSVVGQAYEQYF.